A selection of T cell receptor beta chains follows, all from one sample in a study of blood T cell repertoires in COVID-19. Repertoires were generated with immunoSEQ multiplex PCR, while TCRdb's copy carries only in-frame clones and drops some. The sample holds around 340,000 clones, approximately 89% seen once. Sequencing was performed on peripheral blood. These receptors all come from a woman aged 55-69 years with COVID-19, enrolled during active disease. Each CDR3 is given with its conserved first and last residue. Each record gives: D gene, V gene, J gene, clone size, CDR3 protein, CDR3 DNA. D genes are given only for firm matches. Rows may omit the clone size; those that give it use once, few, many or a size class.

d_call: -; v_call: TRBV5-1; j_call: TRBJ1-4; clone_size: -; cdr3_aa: CASSFSGIGEKLFF; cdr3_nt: TGCGCCAGCAGCTTCTCGGGGATTGGCGAAAAACTGTTTTTT
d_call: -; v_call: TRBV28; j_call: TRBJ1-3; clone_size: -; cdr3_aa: CASSLGGWADTIYF; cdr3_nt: TGTGCCAGCAGTTTAGGAGGGTGGGCTGACACCATATATTTT
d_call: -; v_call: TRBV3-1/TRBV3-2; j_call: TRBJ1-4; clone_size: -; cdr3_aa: CASSPYGEGNEKLFF; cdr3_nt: TGTGCCAGCAGCCCCTACGGGGAGGGGAATGAAAAACTGTTTTTT
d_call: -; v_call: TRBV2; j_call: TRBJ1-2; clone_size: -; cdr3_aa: CASSEGAQYGYTF; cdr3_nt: TGTGCCAGCAGTGAGGGGGCGCAATATGGCTACACCTTC
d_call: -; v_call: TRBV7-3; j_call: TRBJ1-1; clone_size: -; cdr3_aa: CASSLNGYTEAFF; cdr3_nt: TGTGCCAGCAGCCTAAACGGGTACACTGAAGCTTTCTTT
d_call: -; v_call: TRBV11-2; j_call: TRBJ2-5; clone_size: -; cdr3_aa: CASSLALGGLETQYF; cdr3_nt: TGTGCCAGCAGCTTAGCTCTCGGGGGTTTGGAGACCCAGTACTTC
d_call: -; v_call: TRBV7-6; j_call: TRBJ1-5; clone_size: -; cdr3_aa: CASSLGPPHSNQPQHF; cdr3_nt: TGTGCCAGCAGCTTAGGTCCCCCCCATAGCAATCAGCCCCAGCATTTT
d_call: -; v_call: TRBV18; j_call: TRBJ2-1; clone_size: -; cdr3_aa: CASSPTDSMGNEQFF; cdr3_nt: TGTGCCAGCTCACCAACCGACAGTATGGGGAATGAGCAGTTCTTC
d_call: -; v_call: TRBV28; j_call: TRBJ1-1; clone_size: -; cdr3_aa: CASTLRRGWNTEAFF; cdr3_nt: TGTGCCAGCACCCTTCGTCGGGGTTGGAACACTGAAGCTTTCTTT
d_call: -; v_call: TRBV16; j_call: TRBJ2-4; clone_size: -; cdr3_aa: CASSQSTGLVAKNIQYF; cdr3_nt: TGTGCCAGCAGCCAATCCACAGGCCTAGTAGCCAAAAACATTCAGTACTTC
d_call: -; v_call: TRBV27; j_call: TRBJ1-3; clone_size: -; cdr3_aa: CASSERSSGNTIYF; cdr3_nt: TGTGCCAGCAGTGAGCGGAGCTCTGGAAACACCATATATTTT
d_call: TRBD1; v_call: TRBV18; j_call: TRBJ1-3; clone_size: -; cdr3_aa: CASSPINVGQGAGNTIYF; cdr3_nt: TGTGCCAGCTCACCGATCAATGTTGGACAGGGGGCTGGAAACACCATATATTTT
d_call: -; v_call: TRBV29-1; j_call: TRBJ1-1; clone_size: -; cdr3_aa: CSVEWGFKAFF; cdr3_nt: TGCAGCGTTGAATGGGGCTTCAAAGCTTTCTTT
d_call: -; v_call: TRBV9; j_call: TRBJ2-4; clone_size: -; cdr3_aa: CASSNPGGGGVNIQYF; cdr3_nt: TGTGCCAGCAGCAACCCCGGGGGAGGGGGAGTCAACATTCAGTACTTC
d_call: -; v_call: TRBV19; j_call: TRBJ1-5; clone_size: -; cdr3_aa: CASSLYGTYNQPQHF; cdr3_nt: TGTGCCAGTAGTCTCTACGGGACATACAATCAGCCCCAGCATTTT
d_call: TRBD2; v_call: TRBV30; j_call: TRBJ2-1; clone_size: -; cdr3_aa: CAWREGLAGAQFF; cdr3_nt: TGTGCCTGGAGGGAGGGACTAGCGGGTGCCCAGTTCTTC
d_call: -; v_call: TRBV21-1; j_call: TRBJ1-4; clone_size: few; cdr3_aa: CASSKVLGQGDRKLFF; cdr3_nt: TGTGCCAGCAGCAAAGTTCTGGGACAGGGGGATCGGAAACTGTTTTTT
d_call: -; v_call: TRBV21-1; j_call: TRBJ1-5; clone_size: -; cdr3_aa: CASSLPVTGNSNQPQHF; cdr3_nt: TGTGCCAGCTCTTTACCCGTGACAGGGAACAGCAATCAGCCCCAGCATTTT
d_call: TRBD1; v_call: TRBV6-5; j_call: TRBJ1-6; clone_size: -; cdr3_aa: CASRPRDRVSSPLHF; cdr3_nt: TGTGCCAGCAGGCCCCGGGACAGGGTCAGTTCACCCCTCCACTTT
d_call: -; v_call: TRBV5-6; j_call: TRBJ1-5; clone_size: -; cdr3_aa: CASSDRLNNQPQHF; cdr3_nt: TGTGCCAGCAGCGACAGGTTAAACAATCAGCCCCAGCATTTT
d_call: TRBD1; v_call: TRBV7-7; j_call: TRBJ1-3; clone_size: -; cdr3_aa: CASSSGQHPGNTIYF; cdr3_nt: TGTGCTAGCAGCTCGGGACAGCACCCTGGAAACACCATATATTTT
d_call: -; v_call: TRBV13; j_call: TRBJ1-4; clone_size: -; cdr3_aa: CASSFSGTPPEKLFF; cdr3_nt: TGTGCCAGCAGCTTCTCTGGGACACCACCGGAAAAACTGTTTTTT
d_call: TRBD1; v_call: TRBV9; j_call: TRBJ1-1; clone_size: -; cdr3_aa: CASSARGAGGTEAFF; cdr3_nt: TGTGCCAGCAGCGCAAGGGGGGCAGGGGGCACTGAAGCTTTCTTT
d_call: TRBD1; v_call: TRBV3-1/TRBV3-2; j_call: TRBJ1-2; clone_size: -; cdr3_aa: CASSQEGQGAAGGYTF; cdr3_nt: TGTGCCAGCAGCCAAGAGGGACAGGGGGCGGCGGGGGGCTACACCTTC
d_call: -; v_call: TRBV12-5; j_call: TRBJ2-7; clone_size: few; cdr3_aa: CASGHYEQYF; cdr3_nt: TGTGCTAGTGGCCACTACGAGCAGTACTTC
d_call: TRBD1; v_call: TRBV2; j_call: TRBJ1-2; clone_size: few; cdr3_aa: CASRGQSSYGYTF; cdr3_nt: TGTGCCAGCAGGGGACAGAGCTCCTATGGCTACACCTTC